This entry is about one TCR beta chain. RNA was extracted from bulk tissue without any cell sorting. TCRbeta libraries were built with three rounds of nested PCR, modified from ARM-PCR. Using its own MiXCR run on the multiplex PCR reads, TCRdb lists one record per CDR3 protein. The sample comprises 89,000 or so distinct CDR3 sequences, around 59% of which are singletons, and about 15% rests with the top ten. This sample is drawn from a study of tumor and adjacent non-tumor tissue in lung cancer. V gave up 6 bases and J gave up 3 bases; unmatched junction bases: 8. CDR1 is MNHEY and CDR2 is SVGAGI in the germline V gene. The CDR3 runs to 14 residues.

The rearrangement joins TRBV6-5 to TRBJ2-7; TRBD1 agrees at 7 bases. The TCR comes from a man in his 70s with non-small cell lung cancer. The sample consisted of lung tumor tissue. The CDR3 DNA follows: TGTGCCAGCAGACGACAGGGACCCGTCTACGAGCAGTACTTC. Its protein is CASRRQGPVYEQYF.